The present T cell receptor (beta chain) was sequenced within a study of CD8+ T cells in alopecia areata. Study-wide context: Those treated were given oral tofacitinib at 5 to 10 mg twice daily.

Treatment denoted: oral pan-JAK inhibitor, 5-10 mg twice daily. The ends were cut back, 5 bases at V and 0 bases at J, with 11 bases in the middle. The CDR3 has 14 residues. Per the germline V gene, CDR1 is LNHDA and CDR2 is SQIVND (reference sequence). RNA was extracted and reverse transcribed into cDNA as the sequencing template. Sequencing was performed with immunoSEQ multiplex PCR; in TCRdb, only in-frame clones are kept and a portion is missing. The sample has some 80,000 clones; approximately 72% are singletons. This chain joins TRBV19 and TRBJ2-7; D not certain. This clonotype was sampled from a human donor with alopecia areata. The sample here was CD8+ T cells sorted from blood, taken at week 24, from a patient treated with tofacitinib. In DNA form, the CDR3 reads TGTGCCAGTAGTCCCGAACTTGGCTCCTACGAGCAGTACTTC. This translates into CASSPELGSYEQYF.